Below, 18 T cell receptor beta chains from the same sample are listed, as sequenced in a study of PD-L1 blockade in urothelial cancer. Here immunoSEQ multiplex PCR was the method, and the copy in TCRdb shows in-frame clones only, minus some. The table has about 88,000 clones, around 89% seen once. This sample's time point: pretreatment peripheral blood. The specimen comprised PBMCs, sampled around atezolizumab (anti-PD-L1) treatment. The receptors were sampled from a woman older than 75 with urothelial cancer.

CDR3 DNA sequence: TGTGCCAGCAGCCAGTCGCAGGGGACGCAGTATTTT. Protein product: CASSQSQGTQYF. This chain links TRBV7-9 with TRBJ2-3; tentatively, D is TRBD1 (6 bases). Trimming pared 5 bases from V and 9 bases from J, leaving 12 bases between. CDR3 length: 12 amino acids. Per germline, CDR1 SEHNR and CDR2 FQNEAQ (reference sequence).

This clone was seen just once. The chain is built from TRBV10-3 and TRBJ2-7; TRBD2 matches at 9 bases. The CDR3 length is 16 residues. From germline, CDR1 is ENHRY and CDR2 SYGVKD. J was trimmed by 4 bases and V by 0 bases; bases with no gene match: 7. CDR3 region: CAISESIGTSLYEQYF. For the CDR3, the DNA is TGTGCCATCAGTGAGTCTATCGGGACTAGCCTTTACGAGCAGTACTTC.

This clone appeared a few times. The chain combines TRBV18 with TRBJ1-1; no clear D. The V end was cut by 6 bases, the J end by 5 bases, with 10 bases between. Germline V CDR1 and CDR2: KGHSH, LQKENI. The CDR3 is 12 residues long. The chain's CDR3 is CASSPTRTEAFF. The CDR3 region has the DNA TGTGCCAGCTCCCCCACCAGGACTGAAGCTTTCTTT.

V gene TRBV9 combines with J gene TRBJ2-7; 7 bases match TRBD1. Germline V gene lookup returns CDR1 SGDLS and CDR2 YYNGEE. Germline trimming cut 3 bases from V and 0 bases from J; bases unmatched to any gene: 6. This CDR3 is 15 amino acids long. CDR3 coding DNA: TGTGCCAGCAGCGGAGGACAGGACATCTCCTACGAGCAGTACTTC. Translated: CASSGGQDISYEQYF.

This chain connects TRBV28 to TRBJ1-2, with 7 bases that match TRBD1. Germline V gene sequence: CDR1 MDHEN, CDR2 SYDVKM. The CDR3 has 14 amino acids. The J segment lost 4 bases and the V segment lost 11 bases, leaving 13 bases of the junction unmatched. The CDR3 sequence: CAAVEQGSSYGYTF. CDR3 sequence (DNA): TGTGCCGCCGTCGAACAGGGGAGTAGCTATGGCTACACCTTC.

The chain joins TRBV20-1 to TRBJ2-5; D not certain. CDR3 length equals 10 residues. V shed 1 base and J shed 5 bases, with 2 bases lying between them. CDR1 is DFQATT and CDR2 is SNEGSKA in the germline V gene (reference sequence). The CDR3 coding sequence is TGCAGTGCTAGAGCGGAGACCCAGTACTTC. Translating it yields CSARAETQYF.

The chain recombines TRBV5-6 with TRBJ2-1, with TRBD1 as a possible D gene (6 bases). Germline V gives CDR1 SGHDT, CDR2 YYEEEE. V lost 3 bases and J 3 bases, leaving 13 bases between the germline ends. CDR3 length: 15 amino acids. CDR3 DNA sequence: TGTGCCAGCAGCTCGCGACAGGCCTACTACAATGAGCAGTTCTTC. Translation gives CASSSRQAYYNEQFF.

The table lists this clone with many counts. V usage is TRBV18 and J usage is TRBJ1-4; 8 nucleotides match TRBD1. J lost 2 bases, V lost 2 bases, and 4 bases had no gene match. The CDR3 runs 16 residues. Germline lookup yields CDR1 KGHSH and CDR2 LQKENI. CDR3 nucleotide sequence: TGTGCCAGCTCACCAAACCAGGGGGCGACTAATGAAAAACTGTTTTTT. Amino acid sequence: CASSPNQGATNEKLFF. Drawing the rest from reference TRBV18 and TRBJ1-4, the complete variable domain is NAGVMQNPRHLVRRRGQEARLRCSPMKGHSHVYWYRQLPEEGLKFMVYLQKENIIDESGMPKERFSAEFPKEGPSILRIQQVVRGDSAAYFCASSPNQGATNEKLFFGSGTQLSVL.

The V call is TRBV2, the J call TRBJ2-7; the match to TRBD2 covers 8 bases. J gave up 6 bases and V 4 bases, and 8 bases lay outside the gene matches. The CDR3 extends over 14 amino acids. CDR1 and CDR2 from the germline V gene are SNHLY and FYNNEI. The CDR3 protein is CASSAEAGLGEQYF. The CDR3 region has the DNA TGTGCCAGCAGTGCTGAAGCGGGACTAGGCGAGCAGTACTTC.

V usage is TRBV18 and J usage is TRBJ2-2; D gene ambiguous. The CDR3 loop spans 12 amino acids. Germline CDR1 KGHSH, CDR2 LQKENI. With 3 bases removed from V and 6 bases from J, the gap between germline ends came to 5 bases. CDR3 in DNA: TGTGCCAGCTCACCCAGGCCCGGGGAGCTGTTTTTT. Its translation is CASSPRPGELFF.

In this sample, this clone turned up once. V and J are TRBV4-1 and TRBJ2-7; 11 nucleotides line up with TRBD2. From germline, CDR1 is MGHRA and CDR2 YSYEKL. CDR3 size: 16 residues. V lost 3 bases to trimming and J lost 1 base; unmatched junction nucleotides: 5. CDR3 bases: TGCGCCAGCAGCCAGGGGACTAGCGGAGGATCCTACGAGCAGTACTTC. This codes for CASSQGTSGGSYEQYF.

The chain is built from TRBV28 and TRBJ2-1, with 9 bases that match TRBD1. The CDR3 has 14 residues. J lost 7 bases, V lost 5 bases, and 6 bases had no gene match. Germline lookup yields CDR1 MDHEN and CDR2 SYDVKM. Here the CDR3 reads CASSVSGQGNEQFF. The CDR3 DNA sequence: TGTGCCAGCAGTGTTTCAGGACAGGGGAATGAGCAGTTCTTC. The complete variable domain, with remaining parts taken from reference TRBV28 and TRBJ2-1, reads DVKVTQSSRYLVKRTGEKVFLECVQDMDHENMFWYRQDPGLGLRLIYFSYDVKMKEKGDIPEGYSVSREKKERFSLILESASTNQTSMYLCASSVSGQGNEQFFGPGTRLTVL.

The gene calls are TRBV7-3 and TRBJ2-1, with 8 positions matching TRBD2. With V trimmed by 5 bases and J by 0 bases, 6 bases remained unmatched. Per the germline V gene, CDR1 is SGHTA and CDR2 is FQGTGA. The CDR3 sequence is 16 residues long. In DNA form, the CDR3 reads TGTGCCAGCAGCCCCACGGGAGGGAGCTCCTACAATGAGCAGTTCTTC. Translation: CASSPTGGSSYNEQFF.

The chain employs TRBV28 and TRBJ1-5, with a tentative D call TRBD1 (6 bases). CDR3 length: 15 residues. V was pared by 6 bases and J by 1 base, with 13 bases between. The germline CDR1 and CDR2 sequences are MDHEN and SYDVKM. As DNA, the CDR3 is TGTGCCAGCAGCCAAGACAGGTTGAGCAATCAGCCCCAGCATTTT. Translating gives CASSQDRLSNQPQHF.

The V and J genes are TRBV19 and TRBJ2-2, with a weak D call TRBD1 (6 bases). The CDR3 is 14 amino acids. V lost 5 bases and J lost 5, with 12 bases in between. Per germline, CDR1 LNHDA and CDR2 SQIVND (reference sequence). This chain's CDR3 is CASSDRFPTGELFF. CDR3 nucleotides: TGTGCCAGTAGTGACAGGTTCCCAACCGGGGAGCTGTTTTTT.

This clone was counted a single time. The chain employs TRBV9 and TRBJ2-7, with 9 bases aligning to TRBD1. Trimming removed 4 bases from V and 3 bases from J; junction bases left unmatched: 5. The CDR3 is 14 amino acids. Germline values: CDR1 SGDLS, CDR2 YYNGEE. CDR3 bases: TGTGCCAGCAGCCCGGGACAGGGAAACTACGAGCAGTACTTC. Protein product: CASSPGQGNYEQYF.

J is TRBJ1-2 and V is TRBV29-1, with 8 bases that match TRBD1. V lost 8 bases to trimming and J lost 7 bases; unmatched junction nucleotides: 12. CDR3 size: 13 residues. Germline CDR1 reads SQVTM; CDR2 reads ANQGSEA. CDR3 in DNA: TGCAGCCCAACTAAGTGGGACAGGCGTGGCTACACCTTC. Amino acids: CSPTKWDRRGYTF.

This clone occurred once. The gene calls are TRBV2 and TRBJ2-1; TRBD2 agrees at 8 bases. This CDR3 is 13 amino acids long. CDR1 and CDR2 from the germline V gene are SNHLY and FYNNEI. Losses at the gene ends were 8 bases for V and 8 bases for J; bases not matched to a gene: 8. In DNA form, the CDR3 reads TGTGCCAGCTCGGGAGCGGGGGCGGATGAGCAGTTCTTC. It yields the protein CASSGAGADEQFF.